These T cell receptor beta chains were read from a single sample in a study of T-cell reconstitution after alpha-beta-depleted transplantation in children. TCRdb ran MiXCR on the PCR reads and lists one entry per CDR3 protein. The sample comprises over 400,000 distinct CDR3 sequences, about 40% of which are singletons, and around 29% rests with the top ten. Material: PBMCs, obtained before TCRalphabeta/CD19-depleted stem cell transplant. These TCRs come from a girl aged 2-9 years with aplastic anemia, due to receive a stem cell transplant. The CDR3 runs from the conserved cysteine through the conserved F or W. Fields, in order: J gene, V gene, clone size, D gene, CDR3 protein, CDR3 DNA. The D gene is left open where the match is weak. Expanded clones get a size class; other rows say once, few or many, or leave the size out.

J gene: TRBJ2-1; V gene: TRBV9; clone size: many; D gene: TRBD2; CDR3 protein: CASSADGGTSLNEQFF; CDR3 DNA: TGTGCCAGCAGCGCGGACGGAGGGACTAGCCTCAATGAGCAGTTCTTC
J gene: TRBJ2-7; V gene: TRBV7-3; clone size: once; D gene: NA; CDR3 protein: CASSLFPSYEQYF; CDR3 DNA: TGTGCCAGCAGCTTATTCCCGAGCTACGAGCAGTACTTC
J gene: TRBJ1-2; V gene: TRBV4-1; clone size: NA; D gene: NA; CDR3 protein: CASSQDQGGSGGYTF; CDR3 DNA: TGCGCCAGCAGCCAAGATCAAGGGGGTAGCGGTGGCTACACCTTC
J gene: TRBJ2-1; V gene: TRBV20-1; clone size: NA; D gene: TRBD2; CDR3 protein: CSAEREGSYNEQFF; CDR3 DNA: TGCAGTGCTGAGCGGGAGGGCTCCTACAATGAGCAGTTCTTC
J gene: TRBJ2-4; V gene: TRBV5-5; clone size: NA; D gene: NA; CDR3 protein: CASSLDRTKNIQYF; CDR3 DNA: TGTGCCAGCAGCTTGGACAGGACCAAAAACATTCAGTACTTC
J gene: TRBJ2-1; V gene: TRBV20-1; clone size: once; D gene: NA; CDR3 protein: CRPWNEQFF; CDR3 DNA: TGCCGCCCCTGGAATGAGCAGTTCTTC
J gene: TRBJ1-5; V gene: TRBV15; clone size: NA; D gene: TRBD1; CDR3 protein: CATSRTGDGNQPQHF; CDR3 DNA: TGTGCCACCAGCAGGACAGGGGACGGCAATCAGCCCCAGCATTTT
J gene: TRBJ2-2; V gene: TRBV7-9; clone size: many; D gene: NA; CDR3 protein: CASSSNYGAGRLPGELFF; CDR3 DNA: TGTGCCAGCAGCTCGAACTACGGGGCAGGGAGACTTCCCGGGGAGCTGTTTTTT
J gene: TRBJ2-1; V gene: TRBV20-1; clone size: many; D gene: TRBD1; CDR3 protein: CSARDPGTGVPNEQFF; CDR3 DNA: TGCAGTGCTAGAGATCCCGGGACAGGGGTTCCCAATGAGCAGTTCTTC
J gene: TRBJ1-1; V gene: TRBV20-1; clone size: few; D gene: TRBD1; CDR3 protein: CSARGQGAWGHRDTEAFF; CDR3 DNA: TGCAGTGCTAGGGGACAGGGGGCCTGGGGCCACCGGGACACTGAAGCTTTCTTT
J gene: TRBJ1-1; V gene: TRBV5-5; clone size: NA; D gene: NA; CDR3 protein: CASSLARGGNEAFF; CDR3 DNA: TGTGCCAGCAGCTTGGCACGGGGGGGGAATGAAGCTTTCTTT